The clone carrying this TCR beta chain appeared a single time. Its antigen is currently unknown. This sample was taken from a study of T cell responses to AZD1222 COVID-19 vaccine. Produced via immunoSEQ multiplex PCR; TCRdb's table is partial and in-frame only. Of around 190,000 clones in the sample, 94% are singletons; the top ten hold 1.6%. Regarding the study as a whole: Clonal diversity was possibly underestimated; the donors were predominantly white British and more often female.

This CDR3 is built from 16 residues. Germline V gene data show CDR1 as SGHTA and CDR2 as FQGTGA. V trimming: 4 bases; J trimming: 0 bases; junction bases outside the gene matches: 5. The source is an adult who received the AZD1222 COVID-19 vaccine. The chain links TRBV7-3 to TRBJ2-1; 8 bases map to TRBD1. The input for sequencing was peripheral blood, taken 28 days after the second AZD1222 dose. DNA for the CDR3: TGTGCCAGCAGCTCGGGACAGGCCAGCTCCTACAATGAGCAGTTCTTC. It encodes CASSSGQASSYNEQFF.